These 11 T cell receptor beta chains came from one sample sequenced in a study of CD8+ T cells in alopecia areata. Treatment meaning: oral pan-JAK inhibitor, 5-10 mg twice daily. Those with alopecia areata gave lesional scalp punch biopsies and peripheral blood. Reverse transcribed after extraction, RNA yielded cDNA as the sequencing template. Libraries were prepared by immunoSEQ multiplex PCR; TCRdb keeps only in-frame clonotypes and omits some of them. This table has 15,000 to 20,000 clones, approximately 56% appearing once. The sequencing here drew on skin, taken at week 4, from a patient treated with tofacitinib. The receptors derive from a human donor with alopecia areata.

This CDR3 reads CASSDFPGVITNEKLFF. The DNA for the CDR3 is TGTGCCAGCAGTGACTTCCCTGGGGTAATAACTAATGAAAAACTGTTTTTT. The chain employs TRBV6-1 and TRBJ1-4; D not resolved. CDR1 and CDR2 from the germline V gene are MNHNS and SASEGT. CDR3 size: 17 residues. V lost 3 bases to trimming and J lost 1 base, with 15 bases between them.

This chain joins TRBV5-1 and TRBJ2-3; D is perhaps TRBD1 or TRBD2 (6 bases each). Per the germline V gene, CDR1 is SGHRS and CDR2 is YFSETQ. V was trimmed by 4 bases and J by 6 bases, leaving 15 bases between them. This CDR3 has 14 residues. The CDR3 spells CASSVAGGPDTQYF. CDR3 DNA sequence: TGCGCCAGCAGCGTGGCCGGGGGCCCCGATACGCAGTATTTT.

This clone showed up just a few times. The genes are TRBV7-2 and TRBJ2-2; 9 positions match TRBD1. CDR3 size: 17 residues. After removal of 3 bases from V and 8 bases from J, the junction contained 13 bases not matched to a gene. CDR1 and CDR2 (germline): SGHTA, FQGNSA. For the CDR3, the DNA is TGTGCCAGCAGCTTTCACCGGGACAGGGCGACCGCGGGGGAGCTGTTTTTT. It specifies CASSFHRDRATAGELFF.

V is TRBV5-4 and J is TRBJ1-2; D gene ambiguous. Germline assignment: CDR1 SGHNT and CDR2 YYREEE (reference sequence). The CDR3 has 12 residues. With 4 bases removed from V and 5 bases from J, the gap between germline ends came to 9 bases. CDR3 amino acids: CASSKETYGYTF. DNA for the CDR3: TGTGCCAGCAGCAAAGAAACTTATGGCTACACCTTC.

This clone was found once. Here the CDR3 reads CASSQETGGHTEAFF. The CDR3 region has the DNA TGTGCCAGCTCCCAAGAGACAGGGGGCCACACTGAAGCTTTCTTT. The chain carries TRBV18 and TRBJ1-1, with TRBD1 identical over 10 bases. Germline assignment: CDR1 KGHSH and CDR2 LQKENI. With V trimmed by 6 bases and J by 3 bases, 7 bases remained unmatched. The CDR3 is made up of 15 amino acids.

The chain uses TRBV30 and TRBJ1-4, with D possibly TRBD1 on 5 matching bases. There are 13 residues in the CDR3. With 1 base removed from V and 4 bases from J, the gap between germline ends came to 7 bases. Germline V gives CDR1 GTSNPN, CDR2 SVGIG (reference sequence). The CDR3 coding sequence is TGTGCCTGGAGTGGGACAAGTAATGAAAAACTGTTTTTT. As protein: CAWSGTSNEKLFF. Variable domain in full (rest from reference TRBV30 and TRBJ1-4): SQTIHQWPATLVQPVGSPLSLECTVEGTSNPNLYWYRQAAGRGLQLLFYSVGIGQISSEVPQNLSASRPQDRQFILSSKKLLLSDSGFYLCAWSGTSNEKLFFGSGTQLSVL.

The genes are TRBV28 and TRBJ2-5; the match to TRBD1 covers 7 bases. CDR3 length: 14 amino acids. J lost 4 bases, V lost 6 bases, and 8 bases had no gene match. Germline-derived CDR1 and CDR2 are MDHEN and SYDVKM. The CDR3, as DNA: TGTGCCAGCAGGTTCGGGACAGCAATAGAGACCCAGTACTTC. This translates into CASRFGTAIETQYF. Looking up the rest from reference TRBV28 and TRBJ2-5 gives the full variable domain: DVKVTQSSRYLVKRTGEKVFLECVQDMDHENMFWYRQDPGLGLRLIYFSYDVKMKEKGDIPEGYSVSREKKERFSLILESASTNQTSMYLCASRFGTAIETQYFGPGTRLLVL.

The chain recombines TRBV11-2 with TRBJ2-5; D gene ambiguous. Germline CDR1 reads SGHAT; CDR2 reads FQNNGV. Between the trimmed V and J ends, which lost 1 base and 5 bases, there was a span of 5 bases. The CDR3 length is 12 residues. In nucleotides, the CDR3 is TGTGCCAGCAGCTTAGTTCCGGAGACCCAGTACTTC. Protein product: CASSLVPETQYF.

The rearrangement joins TRBV18 to TRBJ2-3, with TRBD1 matching 11 bases. CDR3 length: 13 amino acids. The J segment lost 4 bases and the V segment lost 8 bases, leaving 2 bases of the junction unmatched. Germline values: CDR1 KGHSH, CDR2 LQKENI. The CDR3 reads CASRDRGADTQYF. The CDR3 DNA reads TGTGCCAGCCGGGACAGGGGGGCAGATACGCAGTATTTT.

This clone has just a few counts. The rearrangement uses TRBV7-9 and TRBJ2-5; 11 nucleotides match TRBD1. The trim removed 8 bases at V and 1 base at J, leaving 12 bases unmatched. The V gene's germline CDR1 is SEHNR and CDR2 FQNEAQ (reference sequence). This CDR3 is built from 17 residues. CDR3 amino acids: CASRPYRDRGSQETQYF. The CDR3 DNA reads TGTGCCAGCCGGCCATACCGGGACAGGGGGAGCCAAGAGACCCAGTACTTC.

This clone was picked up a small number of times. The chain couples TRBV5-1 to TRBJ2-3; D unclear. This CDR3 contains 16 residues. The V end was cut by 1 base, the J end by 0 bases, with 12 bases between. Germline CDR1 and CDR2: SGHRS and YFSETQ. The CDR3 protein is CASSLRPPPSTDTQYF. The CDR3 nucleotides read TGCGCCAGCAGCTTGAGGCCTCCTCCCAGCACAGATACGCAGTATTTT.